Following are 15 T cell receptor beta chains from one sample sequenced in a study of radiotherapy plus CTLA-4 blockade in lung cancer. Data came from immunoSEQ multiplex PCR; TCRdb stores just in-frame clones and leaves some out. The table includes tens of thousands of clones, about two thirds detected once. The sequences come from peripheral blood, collected from a patient treated with radiotherapy plus ipilimumab. These receptor sequences come from a human donor with non-small cell lung cancer who had stable disease on radiotherapy plus ipilimumab.

This sequence joins TRBV10-2 and TRBJ1-6; 8 positions agree with TRBD1. After removal of 7 bases from V and 10 bases from J, the junction contained 9 bases not matched to a gene. The CDR3 is 14 residues long. Germline V gives CDR1 WSHSY, CDR2 SAAADI. CDR3 DNA: TGCGCCAGCACTAACAGGGGGAGAGGGTCACCCCTCCACTTT. It encodes CASTNRGRGSPLHF.

The chain employs TRBV5-6 and TRBJ2-5; TRBD1 aligns across 9 bases. V shed 4 bases, J shed 6 bases, and the junction held 13 bases outside the gene matches. Looked up from germline, CDR1 is SGHDT and CDR2 is YYEEEE. The CDR3 contains 16 residues. The CDR3: CASSPLYTGGGKTQYF. CDR3 sequence (DNA): TGTGCCAGCAGCCCACTTTACACAGGGGGCGGGAAGACCCAGTACTTC. Complete variable domain (other parts from reference TRBV5-6 and TRBJ2-5): DAGVTQSPTHLIKTRGQQVTLRCSPKSGHDTVSWYQQALGQGPQFIFQYYEEEERQRGNFPDRFSGHQFPNYSSELNVNALLLGDSALYLCASSPLYTGGGKTQYFGPGTRLLVL.

Of note for this clone: Germline is not matched at one junction end, which may reflect a read error. The CDR3 region has the DNA TGTACCAGTAGTATTATCGGCCAGGGCTATTCACCCCTCCACTTT. Translated: CTSSIIGQGYSPLHF. V is TRBV19 and J is TRBJ1-6; perhaps TRBD1 as D (5 bases). The CDR3 has 15 amino acids. CDR1 is LNHDA and CDR2 is SQIVND in the germline V gene (reference sequence).

The rearrangement uses TRBV6-6 and TRBJ2-3; 13 nucleotides match TRBD2. The CDR3 is 16 amino acids. Losses at the gene ends were 2 bases for V and 9 bases for J; bases not matched to a gene: 8. CDR1 MNHNY and CDR2 SVGAGI come from the germline V gene (reference sequence). In DNA, the CDR3 is TGTGCCAGCAGTTACGGATCACTAGCGGGGGGGTACACGCAGTATTTT. It yields the protein CASSYGSLAGGYTQYF.

Remarks on this clone: One end of the junction varies from germline; a read error may be responsible. The chain links TRBV9 to TRBJ2-7, with TRBD1 as a possible D gene (6 bases). CDR1 SGDLS and CDR2 YYNGEE come from the germline V gene. The CDR3 contains 13 residues. CDR3 DNA: TGTGCCAGCAGCGTACAGGGGTCCTCCGAGCAGTACTTC. This codes for CASSVQGSSEQYF.

V usage is TRBV2 and J usage is TRBJ1-6; unclear D gene. CDR1 and CDR2 from the germline V gene are SNHLY and FYNNEI. Trimming shortened V by 6 bases and J by 0 bases, and 6 bases separated the two germline ends. CDR3 length: 14 amino acids. The CDR3: CASSPSSYNSPLHF. CDR3 in DNA: TGTGCCAGCAGCCCGAGCTCCTATAATTCACCCCTCCACTTT.

J is TRBJ1-2 and V is TRBV29-1; TRBD1 matches 10 bases. The germline V gene encodes CDR1 SQVTM and CDR2 ANQGSEA. This CDR3 contains 13 residues. V shed 8 bases, J shed 5 bases, and the junction held 8 bases outside the gene matches. The CDR3 region is CSTGQGEPYGYTF. The DNA for the CDR3 is TGCAGCACTGGACAGGGGGAACCTTATGGCTACACCTTC.

This clone was observed a handful of times. This chain links TRBV9 with TRBJ2-2, with D hard to call. This CDR3 has 13 residues. Germline V gene lookup returns CDR1 SGDLS and CDR2 YYNGEE. Between the trimmed V and J ends, which lost 6 bases and 0 bases, there was a span of 6 bases. The CDR3 protein is CASKHPNTGELFF. In nucleotides, the CDR3 is TGTGCCAGCAAGCACCCGAACACCGGGGAGCTGTTTTTT.

For the CDR3, the DNA is TGTGCCTGGAGTGCCTGGACAGGGAGCTATGGCTACACCTTC. Translating gives CAWSAWTGSYGYTF. The chain employs TRBV30 and TRBJ1-2; the match to TRBD1 covers 8 bases. Germline CDR1 and CDR2: GTSNPN and SVGIG (reference sequence). Trimming removed 1 base from V and 4 bases from J; junction bases left unmatched: 5. The CDR3 length is 14 residues.

V is TRBV5-8 and J is TRBJ1-5; no clear D gene. V was pared by 2 bases and J by 4 bases, with 10 bases between. Germline CDR1 reads SGHTS; CDR2 reads YDEGEE. CDR3 length: 14 residues. The DNA of the CDR3 is TGTGCCAGCAGCTTCCTTACTGTAAATCAGCCCCAGCATTTT. Amino acids: CASSFLTVNQPQHF.

The chain is built from TRBV7-9 and TRBJ1-5; 7 bases line up with TRBD1. The germline CDR1 and CDR2 sequences are SEHNR and FQNEAQ (reference sequence). The CDR3 spans 14 residues. V gave up 6 bases and J gave up 6 bases; unmatched junction bases: 8. This chain's CDR3 is CASSKTGYLQPQHF. In nucleotides, the CDR3 is TGTGCCAGCAGTAAGACAGGGTATCTTCAGCCCCAGCATTTT.

This chain joins TRBV5-1 and TRBJ2-2; 12 bases line up with TRBD1. This CDR3 region has 17 residues. V was clipped by 4 bases and J by 4 bases; unmatched bases: 8. Germline V lookup: CDR1 SGHRS, CDR2 YFSETQ. The CDR3 nucleotides are TGCGCCAGCAGCACCCGGGACAGGGGGCTCGGCACCGGGGAGCTGTTTTTT. Translating it yields CASSTRDRGLGTGELFF.

The chain is built from TRBV5-6 and TRBJ2-7; a possible D gene is TRBD2 (5 bases). The V and J ends lost 0 bases and 0 bases respectively, with 13 bases between them. The CDR3 runs to 16 residues. The germline V gene encodes CDR1 SGHDT and CDR2 YYEEEE. The CDR3 DNA is TGTGCCAGCAGCTTGGCCGTCGGGGATAGCTCCTACGAGCAGTACTTC. Translated: CASSLAVGDSSYEQYF.

In DNA, the CDR3 is TGCGCCAGCAGCTTGTCTCAGGGGGCCCCCAAATACGAGCAGTACTTC. Protein sequence: CASSLSQGAPKYEQYF. The rearrangement joins TRBV5-1 to TRBJ2-7; 8 bases fit TRBD1. Trimming cost V 1 base and J 4 bases; bases outside gene matches: 10. The germline CDR1 and CDR2 sequences are SGHRS and YFSETQ. This CDR3 has 16 residues.

The CDR3 loop is CASSPNRDNYEQYF. As DNA, the CDR3 is TGTGCCAGCTCACCAAACCGGGACAACTACGAGCAGTACTTC. V and J are TRBV18 and TRBJ2-7; D possibly corresponds to TRBD1 (6 bases). Deletions cut 2 bases from V and 3 bases from J, with 11 bases between. Germline CDR1 is KGHSH and CDR2 is LQKENI. The CDR3 contains 14 residues.